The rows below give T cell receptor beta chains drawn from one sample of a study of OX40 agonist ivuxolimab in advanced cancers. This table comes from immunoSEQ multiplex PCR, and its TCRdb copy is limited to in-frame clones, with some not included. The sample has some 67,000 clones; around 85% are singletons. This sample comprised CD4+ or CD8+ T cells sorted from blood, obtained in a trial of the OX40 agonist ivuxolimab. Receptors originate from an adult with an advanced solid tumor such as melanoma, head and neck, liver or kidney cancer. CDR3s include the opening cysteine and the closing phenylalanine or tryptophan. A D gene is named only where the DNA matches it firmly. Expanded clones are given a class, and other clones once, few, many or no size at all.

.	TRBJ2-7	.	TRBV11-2	CASSLESSYEQYF	TGTGCCAGCAGCTTAGAAAGCTCCTACGAGCAGTACTTC
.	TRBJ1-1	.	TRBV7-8	CASSWGGRVSSEAFF	TGTGCCAGCAGCTGGGGGGGCCGGGTCTCTTCTGAAGCTTTCTTT
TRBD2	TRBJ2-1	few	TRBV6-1	CASRAGLAGVDEQFF	TGTGCCAGCAGGGCGGGACTAGCGGGAGTTGATGAGCAGTTCTTC
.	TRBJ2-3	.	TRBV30	CASKGPVSTDTQYF	TGTGCCTCAAAGGGGCCGGTTAGCACAGATACGCAGTATTTT
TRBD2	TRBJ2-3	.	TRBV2	CASKAGATDTQYF	TGTGCCAGCAAAGCGGGGGCTACAGATACGCAGTATTTT
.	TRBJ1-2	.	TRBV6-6	CASSYADRSSGYTF	TGTGCCAGCAGTTACGCAGACCGCTCGTCTGGCTACACCTTC
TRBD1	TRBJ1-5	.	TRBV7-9	CASGRDRGQPQHF	TGTGCCAGCGGCCGGGACAGAGGGCAGCCCCAGCATTTT
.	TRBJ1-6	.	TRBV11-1	CASSLGDFQSPLHF	TGTGCCAGCAGCTTAGGCGACTTTCAGTCACCCCTCCACTTT
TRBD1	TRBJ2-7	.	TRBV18	CASSPGTGGYEQYF	TGTGCCAGCTCACCCGGGACAGGGGGGTACGAGCAGTACTTC
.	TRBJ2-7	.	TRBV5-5	CASSFRGNSYEQYF	TGTGCCAGCAGCTTCCGCGGGAACTCCTACGAGCAGTACTTC
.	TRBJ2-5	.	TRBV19	CASSTTREGETQYF	TGTGCCAGTAGTACGACGAGGGAAGGGGAGACCCAGTACTTC
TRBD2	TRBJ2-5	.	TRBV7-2	CASSLEAGGGGETQYF	TGTGCCAGCAGCTTAGAGGCGGGAGGGGGAGGAGAGACCCAGTACTTC
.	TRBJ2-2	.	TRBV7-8	CASRAGAGLITGELFF	TGTGCCAGCCGGGCAGGGGCAGGCCTAATAACCGGGGAGCTGTTTTTT
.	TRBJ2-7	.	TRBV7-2	CASSPHRQAYEQYF	TGTGCCAGCAGCCCCCACCGACAGGCCTACGAGCAGTACTTC
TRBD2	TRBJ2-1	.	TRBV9	CASSVGAGGYNEQFF	TGTGCCAGCAGCGTAGGGGCGGGAGGGTACAATGAGCAGTTCTTC
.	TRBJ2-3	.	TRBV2	CASTRERGAGDTQYF	TGTGCCAGCACCCGAGAAAGGGGCGCGGGAGATACGCAGTATTTT
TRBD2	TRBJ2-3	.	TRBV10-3	CAISPGLAGGPHHTDTQYF	TGTGCCATCAGCCCGGGACTAGCGGGGGGCCCCCATCACACAGATACGCAGTATTTT
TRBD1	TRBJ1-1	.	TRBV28	CASSLTGGGGPEAFF	TGTGCCAGCAGTTTAACAGGGGGCGGGGGACCTGAAGCTTTCTTT
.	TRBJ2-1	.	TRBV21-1	CASSACLAGVDNEQFF	TGTGCCAGCAGCGCCTGTCTCGCGGGAGTGGACAATGAGCAGTTCTTC
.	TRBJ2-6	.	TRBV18	CASSPPPGANVLTF	TGTGCCAGCTCACCACCTCCTGGGGCCAACGTCCTGACTTTC
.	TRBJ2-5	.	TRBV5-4	CASSLAGRSRETQYF	TGTGCCAGCAGCTTGGCCGGGCGGTCGCGAGAGACCCAGTACTTC
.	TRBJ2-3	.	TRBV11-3	CASSPSLGGLTDTQYF	TGTGCCAGCAGTCCGTCCCTGGGGGGTCTCACAGATACGCAGTATTTT
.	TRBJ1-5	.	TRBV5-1	CASSLDGVSNQPQHF	TGCGCCAGCAGCTTGGACGGGGTGAGCAATCAGCCCCAGCATTTT
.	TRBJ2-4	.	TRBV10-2	CASSESTTTIQYF	TGCGCCAGCAGTGAGTCGACTACGACCATTCAGTACTTC
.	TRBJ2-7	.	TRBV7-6	CASSPPRSRGRPYEQYF	TGTGCCAGCAGCCCCCCCCGAAGTAGGGGGAGACCCTACGAGCAGTACTTC
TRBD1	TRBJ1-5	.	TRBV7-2	CASSLGQYSNQPQHF	TGTGCCAGCAGCTTGGGACAGTATAGCAATCAGCCCCAGCATTTT
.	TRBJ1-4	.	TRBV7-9	CASSLALEDLFF	TGTGCCAGCAGCTTAGCCTTAGAAGACCTGTTTTTT
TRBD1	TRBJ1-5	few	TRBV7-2	CASSPRTGGAEQPQHF	TGTGCCAGCAGCCCACGGACAGGGGGCGCGGAACAGCCCCAGCATTTT
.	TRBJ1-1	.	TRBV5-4	CASSSGTGPVEAFF	TGTGCCAGCAGCTCCGGGACGGGCCCCGTTGAAGCTTTCTTT
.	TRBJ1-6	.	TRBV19	CASRSPRDGENNSPLHF	TGTGCCAGTAGGTCTCCCCGGGACGGAGAAAATAATTCACCCCTCCACTTT
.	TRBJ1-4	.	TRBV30	CAWRGRGFGRTNEKLFF	TGTGCCTGGAGAGGGAGGGGGTTCGGAAGAACTAATGAAAAACTGTTTTTT
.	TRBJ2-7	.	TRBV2	CASNSLGRSYEQYF	TGTGCCAGCAACTCATTAGGACGGTCCTACGAGCAGTACTTC
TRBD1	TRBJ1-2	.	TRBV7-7	CASSLGKDRGDGYTF	TGTGCCAGCAGCTTAGGAAAAGACAGGGGGGATGGCTACACCTTC
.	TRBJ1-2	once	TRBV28	CASSLTGFYGYTF	TGTGCCAGCAGTTTGACAGGTTTTTATGGCTACACCTTC
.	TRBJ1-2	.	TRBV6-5	CASSDKSPLSGYTF	TGTGCCAGCAGTGACAAATCCCCATTATCTGGCTACACCTTC
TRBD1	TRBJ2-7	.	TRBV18	CASSRDRDSSEQYF	TGTGCCAGCTCACGGGACAGGGACTCCTCAGAGCAGTACTTC
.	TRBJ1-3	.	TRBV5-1	CASSEQLGAAGNTIYF	TGCGCCAGCAGCGAACAGCTGGGGGCGGCGGGAAACACCATATATTTT
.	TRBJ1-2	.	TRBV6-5	CASSYGAGGSNYGYTF	TGTGCCAGCAGTTACGGGGCTGGGGGGAGTAACTATGGCTACACCTTC
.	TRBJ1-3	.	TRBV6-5	CASRGLGNTIYF	TGTGCCAGCAGGGGACTCGGGAACACCATATATTTT
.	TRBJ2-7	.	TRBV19	CATTREDEQYF	TGTGCCACAACTAGGGAGGACGAGCAGTACTTC
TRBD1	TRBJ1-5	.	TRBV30	CAWSVPMTGAQPQHF	TGTGCCTGGAGTGTACCTATGACAGGGGCCCAGCCCCAGCATTTT
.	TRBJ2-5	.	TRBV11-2	CASSLDPRETQYF	TGTGCCAGCAGCTTAGACCCCAGGGAGACCCAGTACTTC
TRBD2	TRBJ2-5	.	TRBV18	CASSPDLAGGKETQYF	TGTGCCAGCTCACCGGATCTAGCGGGGGGCAAAGAGACCCAGTACTTC
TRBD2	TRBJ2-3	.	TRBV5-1	CASSLGGGTHSTDTQYF	TGCGCCAGCAGCTTAGGCGGGGGGACCCATAGCACAGATACGCAGTATTTT
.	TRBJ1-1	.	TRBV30	CACIPNTEAFF	TGTGCCTGTATACCGAACACTGAAGCTTTCTTT
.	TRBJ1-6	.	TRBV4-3	CASSQDVGWGTYNSPLHF	TGCGCCAGCAGCCAAGATGTAGGGTGGGGGACCTATAATTCACCCCTCCACTTT
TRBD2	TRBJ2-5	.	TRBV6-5	CASSYSRGGRETQYF	TGTGCCAGCAGTTACTCGCGGGGGGGACGAGAGACCCAGTACTTC
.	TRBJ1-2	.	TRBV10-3	CAISDPGGQSNYGYTF	TGTGCCATCAGCGACCCGGGAGGGCAGTCTAACTATGGCTACACCTTC
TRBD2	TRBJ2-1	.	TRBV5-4	CASSGIPSGASPVF	TGTGCCAGCAGCGGAATCCCTAGCGGGGCCTCCCCGGTCTTC
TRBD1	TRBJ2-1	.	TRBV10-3	CAISPGQGYNEQFF	TGTGCCATCAGTCCGGGACAGGGCTACAATGAGCAGTTCTTC
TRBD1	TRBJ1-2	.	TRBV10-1	CASSEHRGPRSFYTF	TGCGCCAGCAGTGAGCACAGGGGCCCAAGGAGTTTCTACACCTTC
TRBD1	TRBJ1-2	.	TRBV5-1	CASSLTGGDQSGYTF	TGCGCCAGCAGCTTGACAGGGGGCGATCAATCCGGCTACACCTTC
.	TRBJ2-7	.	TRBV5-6	CASSFEGGYEQYF	TGTGCCAGCAGCTTTGAGGGCGGCTACGAGCAGTACTTC
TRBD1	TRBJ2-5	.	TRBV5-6	CASSLVGQEEETQYF	TGTGCCAGCAGCTTGGTCGGACAGGAAGAAGAGACCCAGTACTTC